This T cell receptor beta chain was retrieved from a study of blood T cell repertoires in COVID-19. This clone has only a few counts. Per the original methods: The authors estimated nucleated cell counts from reference gene primer amplification. Clones were read by immunoSEQ multiplex PCR, and TCRdb kept only the in-frame ones, dropping some. The DNA gave D and trimming, while V, J and clone size come from that table. Of around 130,000 clones listed, around 90% are singletons. CDR3 length: 14 amino acids. Looked up from germline, CDR1 is MNHEY and CDR2 is SMNVEV (reference sequence). Germline trimming cut 2 bases from V and 4 bases from J; bases unmatched to any gene: 0.

V usage is TRBV27 and J usage is TRBJ1-1; the match to TRBD1 covers 11 bases. Sequences were obtained from peripheral blood. The receptor's source is a human donor in a cohort sampled during active COVID-19. The CDR3 nucleotides read TGTGCCAGCAGTTTAGGGACAGGGGGCACTGAAGCTTTCTTT. Translation gives CASSLGTGGTEAFF.